The 21 T cell receptor beta chains in this list originate from one sample, sequenced in a study of PD-L1 blockade in urothelial cancer. This table comes from immunoSEQ multiplex PCR, and its TCRdb copy is limited to in-frame clones, with some not included. The sample lists about 48,000 clones; around 87% were seen once. Regarding time point: peripheral blood 6 weeks after treatment start. The source material was PBMCs, sampled around atezolizumab (anti-PD-L1) treatment. The receptors come from a man in his sixties with urothelial cancer.

The chain uses TRBV6-5 and TRBJ1-1; 8 nucleotides line up with TRBD1. The germline V gene has CDR1 MNHEY and CDR2 SVGAGI. This CDR3 is 15 amino acids long. V lost 6 bases to trimming and J lost 0 bases; unmatched junction nucleotides: 6. This CDR3 reads CASRQGGFMNTEAFF. CDR3 sequence (DNA): TGTGCCAGCAGACAGGGGGGGTTCATGAACACTGAAGCTTTCTTT.

This chain joins TRBV19 and TRBJ2-7, with TRBD2 matching over 12 bases. The CDR3 covers 13 residues. Trimming cost V 8 bases and J 5 bases; bases outside gene matches: 4. Per the germline V gene, CDR1 is LNHDA and CDR2 is SQIVND (reference sequence). In DNA, the CDR3 is TGTGCCAGTCGACTAGCGGGGGTCGACGAGCAGTACTTC. Residues: CASRLAGVDEQYF.

The J gene is TRBJ2-5, the V gene TRBV7-6; no reliable D call. V was cut by 1 base and J by 5 bases, with 11 bases left in between. The CDR3 has 14 residues. Germline V gives CDR1 SGHVS, CDR2 FNYEAQ. This CDR3 is CASSLGPQIETQYF. The CDR3 DNA reads TGTGCCAGCAGCTTAGGGCCCCAGATTGAGACCCAGTACTTC.

This clone showed up just a few times. V is TRBV5-1 and J is TRBJ2-2; D possibly corresponds to TRBD1 (7 bases). The CDR3 totals 17 residues. Trimming shortened V by 2 bases and J by 3 bases, and 17 bases separated the two germline ends. Germline values: CDR1 SGHRS, CDR2 YFSETQ. The CDR3 sequence: CASSLYGGTAYTGELFF. CDR3 bases: TGCGCCAGCAGCTTATACGGCGGGACAGCTTACACCGGGGAGCTGTTTTTT.

The chain couples TRBV4-2 to TRBJ1-2; perhaps TRBD1 as D (5 bases). The CDR3 contains 16 residues. The germline V gene has CDR1 LGHNA and CDR2 YNFKEQ. The ends were cut back, 2 bases at V and 4 bases at J, with 17 bases in the middle. CDR3 DNA sequence: TGTGCCAGCAGCCAACCTCCGGGACGGGGAGGCTATGGCTACACCTTC. Translating gives CASSQPPGRGGYGYTF.

DNA for the CDR3: TGTGCCAGCAGCCCTCCGGGGGGATACGAGCAGTACTTC. It translates to CASSPPGGYEQYF. J is TRBJ2-7 and V is TRBV6-5; the match to TRBD2 covers 7 bases. Germline loops: CDR1 MNHEY, CDR2 SVGAGI. V trimming: 6 bases; J trimming: 4 bases; junction bases outside the gene matches: 6. CDR3 size: 13 residues.

V and J are TRBV11-2 and TRBJ2-2; 10 bases match TRBD2. The CDR3 runs 16 residues. V was pared by 2 bases and J by 5 bases, with 5 bases of the junction left unmatched. Germline V gene sequence: CDR1 SGHAT, CDR2 FQNNGV. CDR3 coding DNA: TGTGCCAGCAGCTTAACTAGCGGGGTGGGAACCGGGGAGCTGTTTTTT. It encodes CASSLTSGVGTGELFF.

The genes are TRBV11-3 and TRBJ1-1; TRBD1 agrees at 7 bases. The CDR3 spans 15 residues. Germline V gene sequence: CDR1 SGHNT, CDR2 YENEEA. Trimming took 2 bases from V and 4 from J; bases not matched to a gene: 7. The CDR3 spells CASSLPTGLATEAFF. DNA of the CDR3: TGTGCCAGCAGCTTACCGACAGGGTTAGCCACTGAAGCTTTCTTT.

This clone was seen a handful of times. The chain has TRBV7-8 and TRBJ1-1, with 10 bases matching TRBD1. Trimming cost V 4 bases and J 3 bases; bases outside gene matches: 5. Germline V gene data show CDR1 as SGHVS and CDR2 as FQNEAQ. This CDR3 has 15 amino acids. The CDR3 sequence is CASSSPGTGDTEAFF. The CDR3 region has the DNA TGTGCCAGCAGCTCCCCCGGGACAGGGGACACTGAAGCTTTCTTT.

This clone has just one count. V and J are TRBV5-1 and TRBJ2-7; D not resolved. Per the germline V gene, CDR1 is SGHRS and CDR2 is YFSETQ. This CDR3 has 14 residues. Trimming left V 1 base short and J 0 bases short, with 8 bases between. In DNA, the CDR3 is TGCGCCAGCAGCTTGCGTGACAACTCCTACGAGCAGTACTTC. This gives the protein CASSLRDNSYEQYF.

The CDR3 region has the DNA TGTGCCAGCAGTTTCCCCGGGACAGGGAGCACTGAAGCTTTCTTT. Translating gives CASSFPGTGSTEAFF. J is TRBJ1-1 and V is TRBV6-6; 9 positions agree with TRBD1. The CDR3 length is 15 residues. Germline CDR1 and CDR2: MNHNY and SVGAGI (reference sequence). With V trimmed by 4 bases and J by 4 bases, 7 bases remained unmatched.

The chain couples TRBV6-1 to TRBJ2-3; 11 bases match TRBD2. This CDR3 spans 19 amino acids. V trimming: 4 bases; J trimming: 10 bases; junction bases outside the gene matches: 22. The germline V gene has CDR1 MNHNS and CDR2 SASEGT. CDR3 in amino acids: CASSVGSRRASGRNGAQYF. The CDR3 nucleotides read TGTGCCAGCAGTGTTGGGAGTAGGAGGGCTAGCGGGAGGAACGGGGCGCAGTATTTT.

The genes are TRBV10-3 and TRBJ1-4, with D tentatively TRBD1 (5 bases). The CDR3 has 13 amino acids. The V and J ends lost 7 bases and 8 bases respectively, with 14 bases between them. Per the germline V gene, CDR1 is ENHRY and CDR2 is SYGVKD. CDR3 region: CAINTGFGEKLFF. The CDR3 DNA reads TGTGCCATCAATACAGGTTTCGGCGAAAAACTGTTTTTT.

The genes are TRBV5-1 and TRBJ2-7, with D possibly matching TRBD1 (5 bases). Trimming pared 0 bases from V and 4 bases from J, leaving 11 bases between. The length of the CDR3 is 14 residues. Per germline, CDR1 SGHRS and CDR2 YFSETQ. The CDR3 loop reads CASSLEGVLYEQYF. CDR3 nucleotide sequence: TGCGCCAGCAGCTTGGAAGGGGTATTGTACGAGCAGTACTTC.

This sequence joins TRBV20-1 and TRBJ1-4; possibly TRBD1 for D (5 bases). The CDR3 is made up of 11 amino acids. The V gene's germline CDR1 is DFQATT and CDR2 SNEGSKA (reference sequence). The V end lost 7 bases, the J end lost 2 bases, and 5 bases lay between the germline ends. The CDR3 is CSGQTNEKLFF. The CDR3 coding sequence is TGCAGTGGACAGACTAATGAAAAACTGTTTTTT.

The count of this clone is one. The rearrangement uses TRBV4-3 and TRBJ2-7; 8 bases agree with TRBD2. The CDR3 is 14 amino acids. Germline V lookup: CDR1 LGHNA, CDR2 YSLEER. V shed 4 bases, J shed 2 bases, and the junction held 4 bases outside the gene matches. The CDR3, as DNA: TGCGCCAGCAGCCTTGAGCGGGGGACCTACGAGCAGTACTTC. Protein product: CASSLERGTYEQYF.

The CDR3 DNA follows: TGTGCCAGCAGCCAAGTTTATCGGACAGGGGGTGCAGATACGCAGTATTTT. Protein product: CASSQVYRTGGADTQYF. The genes are TRBV4-2 and TRBJ2-3; the match to TRBD1 covers 10 bases. The germline V gene encodes CDR1 LGHNA and CDR2 YNFKEQ. The CDR3 has 17 residues. V shed 1 base, J shed 4 bases, and the junction held 8 bases outside the gene matches.

The CDR3 DNA sequence: TGTGCCAGCAGCTTTGGGGACATGGGTACGGCTAATTCACCCCTCCACTTT. This gives the protein CASSFGDMGTANSPLHF. V usage is TRBV13 and J usage is TRBJ1-6; D possibly corresponds to TRBD1 (6 bases). The CDR3 consists of 17 residues. In germline, CDR1 is PRHDT, CDR2 FYEKMQ (reference sequence). V was trimmed by 3 bases and J by 6 bases, leaving 18 bases between them.

J is TRBJ2-1 and V is TRBV4-2; TRBD1 aligns across 9 bases. Germline V gene data show CDR1 as LGHNA and CDR2 as YNFKEQ. The CDR3 sequence is 18 residues long. The ends lost 1 base at V and 10 bases at J; junction bases unmatched: 17. The CDR3 loop reads CASSQAGTFRTGVYEQFF. The CDR3 DNA sequence: TGTGCCAGCAGCCAAGCTGGGACTTTTAGGACAGGGGTTTACGAGCAGTTCTTC.

V and J are TRBV28 and TRBJ2-7, with D unresolved. The V gene's germline CDR1 is MDHEN and CDR2 SYDVKM. V lost 8 bases to trimming and J lost 6 bases, with 26 bases between them. The CDR3 spans 16 residues. The CDR3 here is CASSVAGGFTLREQYF. The CDR3 DNA sequence: TGTGCCAGCTCCGTCGCCGGTGGTTTCACACTACGCGAGCAGTACTTC.

The V and J genes are TRBV7-8 and TRBJ1-2; 8 bases are a match to TRBD1. V lost 2 bases, J lost 8 bases, and 4 bases stayed unmatched. CDR3 length equals 13 residues. The germline gives CDR1 SGHVS, CDR2 FQNEAQ. The chain's CDR3 is CASSLRTGGGYTF. CDR3 bases: TGTGCCAGCAGCTTAAGAACAGGGGGAGGCTACACCTTC.